The rows below give T cell receptor beta chains drawn from one sample of a study of cytotoxic CD8 clonotypes in ibrutinib-treated CLL. The method was immunoSEQ multiplex PCR; TCRdb's version includes in-frame clones alone and lacks a portion of them. Of over 150,000 clones listed, around 70% are singletons. Sequenced material: PBMCs, taken after 24 months of ibrutinib treatment. These receptors were obtained from a human donor with chronic lymphocytic leukemia. The CDR3 runs from the conserved cysteine through the conserved F or W. A D gene is named only where the DNA matches it firmly. Part of the rows lack a size; the others show once, few, many or a class for expanded clones.

cdr3_nt cdr3_aa d_call v_call clone_size j_call
TGTGCCAGCAGTGAATCTTGGAAATTTCGCCCAGATACGCAGTATTTT CASSESWKFRPDTQYF . TRBV6-1 . TRBJ2-3
TGTGCCAGTAGTAGCCGGGACAGGGGGCCGGAGACTGAAGCTTTCTTT CASSSRDRGPETEAFF TRBD1 TRBV19 few TRBJ1-1
TGTGCCAGCAGCTTAAGCGGGAACTATGAGCAGTTCTTC CASSLSGNYEQFF . TRBV7-3 . TRBJ2-1
TGTGCCAGCAGCGGCGGGACTAGCGGAACCGGGGAGCTGTTTTTT CASSGGTSGTGELFF TRBD2 TRBV9 . TRBJ2-2
TGTGCCAGCAGCCCAAGGACAGGGGGCGAGACCCAGTACTTC CASSPRTGGETQYF TRBD1 TRBV7-9 . TRBJ2-5
TGTGCCAGCAGATTAGGACCCACGGGCTACACCTTC CASRLGPTGYTF . TRBV27 few TRBJ1-2
TGTGCCAGCAGTAGTTCCGGGCCAACCTATGGCTACACCTTC CASSSSGPTYGYTF . TRBV28 . TRBJ1-2
TGTGCCAGCAGTTCACTAGCGAACTACAATGAGCAGTTCTTC CASSSLANYNEQFF TRBD2 TRBV27 . TRBJ2-1
TGTGCCAGCAGTAGAGACATCGCGAACACCGGGGAGCTGTTTTTT CASSRDIANTGELFF . TRBV6-5 few TRBJ2-2
TGTGCCAGCAGTTCAACCACTAGCAATGAGCAGTTCTTC CASSSTTSNEQFF . TRBV28 . TRBJ2-1
TGTGCCAGCAGCCAAGGGACCGGTTTCTATGGCTACACCTTC CASSQGTGFYGYTF . TRBV14 . TRBJ1-2
TGTGCCACCAGCAGAGTCCCGCGGGAGGAGACCGGGGAGCTGTTTTTT CATSRVPREETGELFF TRBD2 TRBV15 . TRBJ2-2
TGTGCCAGCTCGTTAGCGGGACACCTCGAGCAGTACTTC CASSLAGHLEQYF TRBD2 TRBV28 . TRBJ2-7
TGTGCCAGCAGCTTATCCAGGGGCCCGACTAGGGGCGAGCAGTACTTC CASSLSRGPTRGEQYF . TRBV11-2 . TRBJ2-7
TGTGCCAGTAGTACCTCACCAGGGAGGGGCACTGAAGCTTTCTTT CASSTSPGRGTEAFF . TRBV19 . TRBJ1-1
TGTGCCAGCACATTAAGGGAGGCAGCTGGAAACACCATATATTTT CASTLREAAGNTIYF . TRBV13 . TRBJ1-3
TGTGCCATCAGCCCAGGACTAGCGTCCTACAATGAGCAGTTCTTC CAISPGLASYNEQFF TRBD2 TRBV10-3 few TRBJ2-1
TGTGCCAGCAGCGCTTCGATTAGCTATGGCTACACCTTC CASSASISYGYTF . TRBV9 . TRBJ1-2
TGTGCCAGCAGTCAACGCGGTGGGACTAGCGGGTGGGGAGAGCAGTTCTTC CASSQRGGTSGWGEQFF TRBD2 TRBV7-6 . TRBJ2-1
TGCGCCAGCAGCAGATTTAGTGGGCGGTCGAACACCGGGGAGCTGTTTTTT CASSRFSGRSNTGELFF . TRBV5-1 . TRBJ2-2
TGCGCCAGCAGCCATCCGGACAGGTTCGGCTACACCTTC CASSHPDRFGYTF TRBD1 TRBV4-1 . TRBJ1-2
TGTGCCAGCAGTTTATCCCCGGGACTAGTAGGACCCCGTACCGCAGATACGCAGTATTTT CASSLSPGLVGPRTADTQYF TRBD2 TRBV27 . TRBJ2-3
TGTGCCAGCAGCCTAAGACTAGCGGGTTATGAGGGCAATGAGCAGTTCTTC CASSLRLAGYEGNEQFF TRBD2 TRBV4-2 . TRBJ2-1
TGCGCCAGCAGCTTGGGGAGCAGTAAAGAGACCCAGTACTTC CASSLGSSKETQYF . TRBV5-1 . TRBJ2-5
TGTGCCAGCAGCTTAAACATGCCCTACGAGCAGTACTTC CASSLNMPYEQYF . TRBV7-8 . TRBJ2-7
TGTGCCAGCTCACCACGGCAGGGAGACGTATATGGCTACACCTTC CASSPRQGDVYGYTF . TRBV18 . TRBJ1-2
TGTGCCTGGAATTGGGGAAACACCATATATTTT CAWNWGNTIYF . TRBV30 few TRBJ1-3
TGCGCCAGCAGCTTGGCTGGCCTGGACAACACCGGGGAGCTGTTTTTT CASSLAGLDNTGELFF . TRBV5-1 . TRBJ2-2
TGTGCCAGTAGCGCCGGTGGTGGGGAAGAGACCCAGTACTTC CASSAGGGEETQYF . TRBV19 few TRBJ2-5
TGTGCCAGCAGCTTGGACGACCGGGATCTAAAAGAGACCCAGTACTTC CASSLDDRDLKETQYF . TRBV7-9 . TRBJ2-5
TGTGCCAGCAGTTTAATCCACTACTCCTACGAGCAGTACTTC CASSLIHYSYEQYF . TRBV28 . TRBJ2-7